The entry below gives a single TCR beta chain sequence along with its context. Other DNA sequences in the same sample also yield this CDR3. Treatment defined: about 20 received Ad26.COV2.S at low or high dose, single or two shots; 5 received placebo; per-sample allocation not given. Material that was analyzed had been drawn on day 63 after the first vaccine or placebo injection. An 18-55-year-old adult in Boston served as donor. An Ad26 vector that expressed Wuhan-strain SARS-CoV-2 spike constituted the vaccine. The sample is drawn from a study of Ad26.COV2.S vaccination and SARS-CoV-2 variants. Study at large: Intramuscular Ad26.COV2.S doses were given once or twice, 56 days apart.

The V end lost 1 base, the J end lost 2 bases, and 8 bases lay between the germline ends. Germline V lookup: CDR1 LNHDA, CDR2 SQIVND (reference sequence). This CDR3 contains 15 residues. Profiled with immunoSEQ multiplex PCR; TCRdb holds only in-frame clones, not every one. The sample has roughly 460,000 clones; about nine tenths are singletons. The receptor was derived from a person aged 18-65 years who received the Ad26.COV2.S COVID-19 vaccine or a placebo. Material: peripheral blood, obtained in a trial of Ad26.COV2.S vaccine versus placebo. This sequence joins TRBV19 and TRBJ2-2; either TRBD1 or TRBD2 may supply D (6 bases each). CDR3 bases: TGTGCCAGTAGTATAGCGGGGGCAAACACCGGGGAGCTGTTTTTT. Translated, it gives CASSIAGANTGELFF.